One and the same sample provided the 23 T cell receptor beta chains below, sequenced in a study of tumor-infiltrating lymphocytes in primary liver carcinoma. Starting material of around 460 ng total RNA yielded TCR beta cDNA via a constant-region primer. Slightly modified ARM-PCR with three nested multiplex PCR rounds yielded TCR beta libraries. Investigators reported that the first two PCR rounds, at around 11 cycles each, used TRBV1-TRBV30 forward primers with a C-beta reverse primer. Each CDR3 protein is one row after TCRdb ran MiXCR on the multiplex PCR reads. The table shows about 200,000 distinct CDR3 sequences, with approximately 64% occurring only once. Unsorted whole blood supplied the blood RNA, and germline DNA was isolated too. Specimen: peripheral blood. These receptors originate from a woman aged 55-69 years with primary liver carcinoma and hepatitis B virus infection.

This chain joins TRBV28 and TRBJ1-2; tentative D call: TRBD1 (5 bases). Per the germline V gene, CDR1 is MDHEN and CDR2 is SYDVKM. CDR3 length: 14 amino acids. Trimming left V 10 bases short and J 2 bases short, with 17 bases between. CDR3 loop: CATVRGANNYGYTF. The DNA for the CDR3 is TGTGCCACCGTCCGAGGGGCCAACAACTATGGCTACACCTTC.

The chain couples TRBV29-1 to TRBJ2-3, with 7 bases that match TRBD2. Germline V CDR1 and CDR2: SQVTM, ANQGSEA. CDR3 length equals 14 residues. The ends lost 4 bases at V and 7 bases at J; junction bases unmatched: 11. The CDR3 loop is CSVGEGGSTNTQYF. The CDR3 DNA sequence: TGCAGCGTTGGTGAGGGAGGGTCCACGAATACGCAGTATTTT.

This clonotype was picked up a small number of times. This sequence may be a read error, since a much larger clone differs from it by one base. The chain uses TRBV4-1 and TRBJ2-2; no firm D call. This CDR3 contains 15 residues. Trimming removed 3 bases at V and 2 bases at J, with 10 bases between. Germline V gene sequence: CDR1 MGHRA, CDR2 YSYEKL. The CDR3 sequence: CASSHPGINTGELFF. The CDR3 DNA reads as TGCGCCAGCAGCCACCCTGGGATCAACACCGGGGAGCTGTTTTTT.

The chain couples TRBV7-9 to TRBJ1-2; 8 nucleotides align to TRBD1. V lost 5 bases, J lost 7 bases, and 12 bases stayed unmatched. There are 15 residues in the CDR3. Germline assignment: CDR1 SEHNR and CDR2 FQNEAQ (reference sequence). The CDR3 spells CASSAQMTGESGYTF. DNA for the CDR3: TGTGCCAGCAGCGCACAAATGACAGGGGAAAGTGGCTACACCTTC.

In DNA, the CDR3 is TGTGCCAGCAGCTTAGACGGGGGGGGGGAAAAACAGTTCTTC. Translating gives CASSLDGGGEKQFF. The J gene is TRBJ2-1, the V gene TRBV11-1, with 8 bases identical to TRBD2. Unmatched junction bases numbered 9, after V lost 1 base and J lost 13 bases. This CDR3 has 14 residues. CDR1 SGHAT and CDR2 FQDESV come from the germline V gene (reference sequence).

This clonotype was counted many times. The CDR3 region is CASKTGTPYNEQFF. Written as DNA, the CDR3 is TGTGCCAGCAAGACAGGGACACCTTACAATGAGCAGTTCTTC. The chain employs TRBV12-3 or TRBV12-4 and TRBJ2-1, with TRBD1 identical over 7 bases. The CDR3 is 14 residues long. With 7 bases clipped from V and 4 bases from J, the junction kept 7 bases outside the gene matches.

This clonotype was observed many times. The chain combines TRBV6-1 with TRBJ1-6; no definite D call. The CDR3 runs to 14 residues. V was pared by 7 bases and J by 8 bases, with 15 bases between. Germline-derived CDR1 and CDR2 are MNHNS and SASEGT. Here the CDR3 reads CASNQRRVDSPLHF. The CDR3 nucleotides read TGTGCCAGCAACCAACGGCGGGTAGATTCACCCCTCCACTTT.

Worth noting for this clonotype: An end of the junction does not agree with germline; a read error may underlie this. The chain combines TRBV11-2 with TRBJ2-7; D is unresolved. There are 14 residues in the CDR3. Germline CDR1 is SGHAT and CDR2 is FQNNGV. The CDR3 coding sequence is TGTGCCAGCAGCTTTGCTACAACCTCCTACGAGCAGTACTTT. Its translation: CASSFATTSYEQYF.

On this clonotype: Just one base apart from a much larger clone, this may be a read error. J is TRBJ2-7 and V is TRBV28; 7 nucleotides line up with TRBD2. This CDR3 contains 15 residues. The germline V gene encodes CDR1 MDHEN and CDR2 SYDVKM. The CDR3 DNA follows: TGTGTCAGCAGTTTAGGGGACTACAGCTCCTACGAGCAGTACTTC. Its protein product is CVSSLGDYSSYEQYF.

This rearrangement joins TRBV29-1 to TRBJ2-3, with 8 bases fitting TRBD2. The V and J ends lost 6 bases and 6 bases, in that order; junction bases with no gene match: 14. The CDR3 extends over 15 amino acids. Germline CDR1 is SQVTM and CDR2 is ANQGSEA. The CDR3 DNA is TGCAGCGTCGCCTATGGTAGCGGGAATGCTGATACGCAGTATTTT. This sequence encodes CSVAYGSGNADTQYF.

This clonotype was picked up many times. The chain joins TRBV6-1 to TRBJ2-3; the D gene is possibly TRBD1 (6 bases). The germline CDR1 and CDR2 sequences are MNHNS and SASEGT. V shed 6 bases and J shed 0 bases, with 10 bases lying between them. The CDR3 contains 14 residues. CDR3 DNA: TGTGCCAGCAGAGCCAGGGGAAGCACAGATACGCAGTATTTT. This encodes CASRARGSTDTQYF.

This clonotype was counted only a few times. A much larger clone lies a single base off, so this may be a read error. The gene calls are TRBV10-2 and TRBJ1-2; weak D call: TRBD1 (5 bases). Germline lookup yields CDR1 WSHSY and CDR2 SAAADI. This CDR3 is 14 amino acids long. The DNA of the CDR3 is TGCGTCAGCAGTGATAATACAGGAACGAGAGGCTACACCTTC. Encoded protein: CVSSDNTGTRGYTF.

Comments on this clonotype: The junction departs from germline at one end; a sequencing error may be responsible. V is TRBV5-6 and J is TRBJ2-7; perhaps TRBD2 as D (5 bases). Germline V CDR1 and CDR2: SGHDT, YYEEEE. The CDR3 is made up of 14 amino acids. This CDR3 is CASSLPAIGNERYF. CDR3 sequence (DNA): TGTGCCAGCAGCTTACCAGCAATCGGGAACGAGCGGTACTTC. The full variable domain, its missing parts supplied by reference TRBV5-6 and TRBJ2-7, is DAGVTQSPTHLIKTRGQQVTLRCSPKSGHDTVSWYQQALGQGPQFIFQYYEEEERQRGNFPDRFSGHQFPNYSSELNVNALLLGDSALYLCASSLPAIGNERYFGPGTRLTVT.

A word on this clonotype: The CDR3 carries no conserved terminal phenylalanine or tryptophan, so it likely arises from a read error. The chain combines TRBV23-1 with TRBJ2-5, with TRBD2 matching 10 bases. TRBV23-1 belongs to the ORF category, with a function that is uncertain. The CDR3 runs 14 residues. V was pared by 7 bases and J by 3 bases, with 5 bases of the junction left unmatched. The CDR3 coding sequence is TGCGCCAGCACCTTCGGACTAGCGGAAGAGACCCAGTACTAC. It specifies CASTFGLAEETQYY.

On this clonotype itself: One end of the junction fails to match germline, which may point to a read error. This chain joins TRBV10-1 and TRBJ2-1, with 9 bases matching TRBD2. The V gene's germline CDR1 is WNHNN and CDR2 SYGVQD (reference sequence). The CDR3 consists of 15 residues. CDR3 coding DNA: TGCGCCAGCAGTGAGGAGGCGGGAGGGCCAAGTGAGCAGCTCTTC. It encodes CASSEEAGGPSEQLF.

Comment on this clonotype: No conserved phenylalanine or tryptophan is present at the end of the CDR3, so a read error is the likely explanation. This rearrangement joins TRBV11-2 to TRBJ2-7; 7 bases match TRBD1. Germline lookup yields CDR1 SGHAT and CDR2 FQNNGV. The CDR3 has 14 amino acids. J was trimmed by 3 bases and V by 5 bases; bases with no gene match: 7. This chain's CDR3 is CASSPRQGFYEQYL. Here the CDR3 DNA reads TGTGCCAGCAGCCCAAGACAGGGATTCTACGAGCAGTACCTC.

Concerning this clonotype itself: Germline and junction disagree at one end, which may indicate a read error. The chain uses TRBV11-2 and TRBJ2-3; a possible D gene is TRBD1 (6 bases). Per germline, CDR1 SGHAT and CDR2 FQNNGV. The CDR3 length is 15 residues. CDR3 sequence (DNA): TGTGCCAACAGCTTAGGGGGTGGGAGCACAGATACGCAGTATTTT. It translates to CANSLGGGSTDTQYF.

Points on this clonotype: This may come from a read error, since a much larger clone is one base off. The chain links TRBV4-1 to TRBJ1-4, with D unresolved. The CDR3 has 13 residues. Trimming took off 7 bases at V and 12 bases at J, with 18 bases between the two ends. Germline V gene data show CDR1 as MGHRA and CDR2 as YSYEKL. The CDR3 DNA reads TGCGCCAGCAACCTAAGTAGCGGGATTGAACTGTTTTTT. Translating gives CASNLSSGIELFF.

As regards this clonotype: A junction boundary mismatches the germline segment, possibly from a read error. This sequence joins TRBV11-2 and TRBJ2-5, with TRBD1 matching 7 bases. This CDR3 region has 15 residues. Germline values: CDR1 SGHAT, CDR2 FQNNGV. The CDR3 DNA is TGTGCCAGCAGCAGTTGGAACAGGGGTATCGAGACCCAATACTTC. It is translated as CASSSWNRGIETQYF.

This clonotype was detected ten times or more. This sequence joins TRBV6-1 and TRBJ1-4; no firm D call. The CDR3 spans 15 residues. Germline V lookup: CDR1 MNHNS, CDR2 SASEGT. V was clipped by 5 bases and J by 5 bases, with 15 bases between them. The CDR3 region is CASSTPTRFNEKLFF. CDR3 nucleotides: TGTGCCAGCAGTACTCCGACAAGGTTCAATGAAAAACTGTTTTTT.

The V and J genes are TRBV28 and TRBJ2-5; no clear D gene. Germline V gene data show CDR1 as MDHEN and CDR2 as SYDVKM. The ends were cut back, 6 bases at V and 5 bases at J, with 7 bases in the middle. CDR3 length: 11 amino acids. As DNA, the CDR3 is TGTGCCAGCAGGATCTGGGAGACCCAGTACTTC. This codes for CASRIWETQYF.

V gene TRBV11-2 combines with J gene TRBJ2-1; D is perhaps TRBD2 (6 bases). Deletions cut 3 bases from V and 15 bases from J, with 33 bases between. This CDR3 has 18 residues. In germline, CDR1 is SGHAT, CDR2 FQNNGV. This CDR3 reads CASSFFGGRRLRYNEWFF. CDR3 nucleotide sequence: TGTGCCAGCAGCTTTTTCGGTGGGAGGAGGTTAAGATACAATGAGTGGTTCTTC.

This clonotype has a single count. The missing conserved phenylalanine or tryptophan at the end of this CDR3 makes a read error likely. J is TRBJ2-1 and V is TRBV11-2; 8 positions match TRBD2. The ends lost 8 bases at V and 0 bases at J; junction bases unmatched: 6. Germline-derived CDR1 and CDR2 are SGHAT and FQNNGV. The CDR3 covers 15 residues. The CDR3 coding sequence is TGTGCCAGCGTCTCGGGGACTAGCTCCTACAATGAGCAGTTCTTA. As protein: CASVSGTSSYNEQFL.